This T cell receptor (beta chain) was identified during a study of OX40 agonist ivuxolimab in advanced cancers. Study-level background: Under the entry rules, prior anti-PD-1, anti-PD-L1 or anti-CTLA-4 therapy was allowed, and around 36% had some.

The data were produced by immunoSEQ multiplex PCR, yet TCRdb's version contains in-frame clones alone and is incomplete. The data show about 55,000 clones, 88% seen once. Looked up from germline, CDR1 is MGHRA and CDR2 is YSYEKL. CDR3 size: 16 residues. J lost 1 base, V lost 4 bases, and 9 bases had no gene match. The TCR sequence derives from an adult with an advanced solid tumor such as melanoma, head and neck, liver or kidney cancer. The chain links TRBV4-1 to TRBJ2-5, with 7 bases fitting TRBD2. The sample was CD4+ or CD8+ T cells sorted from blood, taken in a trial of the OX40 agonist ivuxolimab. CDR3 amino acids: CASSPAPGGLQETQYF. The DNA of the CDR3 is TGCGCCAGCAGCCCCGCCCCGGGGGGACTCCAAGAGACCCAGTACTTC.